Presented here are 2 T cell receptor beta chains from one specimen sequenced in a study of T cell responses to AZD1222 COVID-19 vaccine. The assay was immunoSEQ multiplex PCR, and TCRdb's table has in-frame clones only and misses some. The repertoire holds approximately 160,000 clones, with more than 85% as singletons. The material was peripheral blood, obtained on day 0 of AZD1222 vaccination. These receptors originate from an adult in good health.

The chain is built from TRBV3-1 (or the pseudogene TRBV3-2) and TRBJ2-1, with D possibly matching TRBD2 (6 bases). Germline CDR1 reads LGHDT; CDR2 reads YNNKEL (reference sequence). Trimming removed 0 bases from V and 12 bases from J, with 18 bases in between. The CDR3 consists of 15 residues. The CDR3 is CASSQDYHSGVGQFF. CDR3 sequence (DNA): TGTGCCAGCAGCCAAGATTACCACTCGGGAGTGGGGCAGTTCTTC.

The chain has TRBV28 and TRBJ1-1; tentative D call: TRBD1 (6 bases). Between the trimmed V and J ends, which lost 4 bases and 4 bases, there was a span of 13 bases. The CDR3 runs 14 residues. The germline CDR1 and CDR2 sequences are MDHEN and SYDVKM. The CDR3 loop reads CASSSSGASTEAFF. Written as DNA, the CDR3 is TGTGCCAGCAGTTCGTCAGGGGCTTCCACTGAAGCTTTCTTT.